What follows is one T cell receptor (beta chain) and its context. The data stem from a study of blood T cell repertoires in COVID-19. Germline CDR1 reads LNHNV; CDR2 reads YYDKDF (reference sequence). The CDR3 extends over 19 amino acids. V lost 0 bases and J 4 bases, leaving 22 bases between the germline ends. As processed by the authors: Estimation of nucleated cell counts was performed using reference gene primer amplification. Method: immunoSEQ multiplex PCR; TCRdb's copy keeps in-frame clones and lacks some. The DNA was the basis for D and trimming; V, J and clone size are from that table. This sample has more than 40,000 clones, with 88% found just once.

The chain couples TRBV15 to TRBJ1-3; D remains ambiguous. The sample consisted of peripheral blood. The clonotype originates from a man between 50 and 59 years old with active COVID-19. Written as DNA, the CDR3 is TGTGCCACCAGCAGAGATCGAACTGCGGGAGTCGGGATCGGAAACACCATATATTTT. It codes for CATSRDRTAGVGIGNTIYF. Full variable domain (outside the CDR3, taken from reference TRBV15 and TRBJ1-3): DAMVIQNPRYQVTQFGKPVTLSCSQTLNHNVMYWYQQKSSQAPKLLFHYYDKDFNNEADTPDNFQSRRPNTSFCFLDIRSPGLGDTAMYLCATSRDRTAGVGIGNTIYFGEGSWLTVV.